This T cell receptor beta chain was found in a study of blood T cell repertoires in COVID-19. Overall study context: Sources were T cells, B-cell-depleted T cells, or PBMCs; the material itself was cDNA or gDNA.

V was pared by 5 bases and J by 7 bases, with 12 bases between. The CDR3 has 13 amino acids. CDR1 and CDR2 (germline): SGHTA, FQGNSA. This table comes from immunoSEQ multiplex PCR, and its TCRdb copy is limited to in-frame clones, with some not included. The table lists about 110,000 clones, 88% of them singletons. The chain carries TRBV7-2 and TRBJ2-1; maybe TRBD2 (5 bases). The sequence was collected from a woman aged 50 to 65 with acute or convalescent COVID-19. Sequenced input: peripheral blood. CDR3 nucleotide sequence: TGTGCCAGCAGCCCGACCGCGGGTAATGAGCAGTTCTTC. Amino acid sequence: CASSPTAGNEQFF.